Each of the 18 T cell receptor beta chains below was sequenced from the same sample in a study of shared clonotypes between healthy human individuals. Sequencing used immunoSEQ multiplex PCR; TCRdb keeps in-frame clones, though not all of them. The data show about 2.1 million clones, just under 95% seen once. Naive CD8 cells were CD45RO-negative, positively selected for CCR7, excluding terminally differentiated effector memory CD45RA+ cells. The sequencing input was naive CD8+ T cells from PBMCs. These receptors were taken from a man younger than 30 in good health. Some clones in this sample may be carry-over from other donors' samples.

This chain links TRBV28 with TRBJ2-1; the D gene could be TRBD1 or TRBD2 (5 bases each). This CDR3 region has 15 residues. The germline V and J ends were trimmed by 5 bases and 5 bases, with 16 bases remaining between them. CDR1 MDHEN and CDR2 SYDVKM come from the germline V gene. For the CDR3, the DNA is TGTGCCAGCAGTCTGGGACGTAGCCTACACAATGAGCAGTTCTTC. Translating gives CASSLGRSLHNEQFF.

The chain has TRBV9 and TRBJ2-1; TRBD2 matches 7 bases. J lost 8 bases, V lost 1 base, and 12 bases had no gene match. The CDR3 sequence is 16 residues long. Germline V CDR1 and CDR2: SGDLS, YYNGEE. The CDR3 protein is CASSVTGGSFPDEQFF. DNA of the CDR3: TGTGCCAGCAGCGTAACCGGCGGGAGCTTCCCAGATGAGCAGTTCTTC.

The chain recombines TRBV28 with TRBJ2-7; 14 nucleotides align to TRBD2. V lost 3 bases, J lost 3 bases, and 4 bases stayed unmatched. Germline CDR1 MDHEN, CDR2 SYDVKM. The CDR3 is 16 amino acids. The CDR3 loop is CASSLGLAGAIYEQYF. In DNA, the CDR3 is TGTGCCAGCAGTTTGGGACTAGCGGGGGCTATCTACGAGCAGTACTTC.

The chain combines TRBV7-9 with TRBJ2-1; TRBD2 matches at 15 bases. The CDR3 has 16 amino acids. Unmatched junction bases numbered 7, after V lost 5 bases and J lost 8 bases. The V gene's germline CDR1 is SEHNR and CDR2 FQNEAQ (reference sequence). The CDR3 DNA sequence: TGTGCCAGCAGCCCCCCGGGACTAGCGGGAGGCGATGAGCAGTTCTTC. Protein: CASSPPGLAGGDEQFF.

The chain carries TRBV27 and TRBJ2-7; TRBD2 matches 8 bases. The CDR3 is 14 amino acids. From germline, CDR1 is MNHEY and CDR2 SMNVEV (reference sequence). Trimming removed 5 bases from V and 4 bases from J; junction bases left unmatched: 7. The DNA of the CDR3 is TGTGCCAGCAGTCCGGCCGGCGGGAGGTACGAGCAGTACTTC. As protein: CASSPAGGRYEQYF.

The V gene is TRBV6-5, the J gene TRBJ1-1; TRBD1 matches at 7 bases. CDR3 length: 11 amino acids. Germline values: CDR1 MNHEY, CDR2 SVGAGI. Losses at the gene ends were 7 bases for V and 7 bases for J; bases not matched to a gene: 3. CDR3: CASTGGNEAFF. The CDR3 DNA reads TGTGCCAGCACAGGGGGGAATGAAGCTTTCTTT.

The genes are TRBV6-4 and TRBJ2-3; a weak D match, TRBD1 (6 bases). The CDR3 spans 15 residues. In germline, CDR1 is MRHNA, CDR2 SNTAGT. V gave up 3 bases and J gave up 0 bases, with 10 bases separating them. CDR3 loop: CASSEGAFSTDTQYF. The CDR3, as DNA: TGTGCCAGCAGTGAGGGGGCGTTTAGCACAGATACGCAGTATTTT.

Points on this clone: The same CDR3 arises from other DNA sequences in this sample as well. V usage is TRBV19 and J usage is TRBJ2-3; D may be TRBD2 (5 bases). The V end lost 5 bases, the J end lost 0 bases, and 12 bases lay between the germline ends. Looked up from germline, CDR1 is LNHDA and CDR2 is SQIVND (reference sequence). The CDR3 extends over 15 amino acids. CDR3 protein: CASSSRDASTDTQYF. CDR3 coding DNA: TGTGCCAGTAGTTCCCGGGATGCTAGCACAGATACGCAGTATTTT.

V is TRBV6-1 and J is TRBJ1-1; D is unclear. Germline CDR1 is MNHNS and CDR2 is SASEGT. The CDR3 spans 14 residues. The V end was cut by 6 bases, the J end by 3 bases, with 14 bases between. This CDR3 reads CASSYKPGHTEAFF. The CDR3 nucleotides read TGTGCCAGCAGCTATAAGCCCGGGCACACTGAAGCTTTCTTT.

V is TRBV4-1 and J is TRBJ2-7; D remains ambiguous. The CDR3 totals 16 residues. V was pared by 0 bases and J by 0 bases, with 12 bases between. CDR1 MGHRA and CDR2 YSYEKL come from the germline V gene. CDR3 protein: CASSQDPTLVSYEQYF. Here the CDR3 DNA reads TGCGCCAGCAGCCAAGATCCGACTCTAGTCTCCTACGAGCAGTACTTC.

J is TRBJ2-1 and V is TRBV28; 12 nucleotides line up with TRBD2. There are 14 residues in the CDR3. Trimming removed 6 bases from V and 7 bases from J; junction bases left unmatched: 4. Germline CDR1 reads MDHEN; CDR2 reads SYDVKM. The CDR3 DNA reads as TGTGCCAGCAGGACTAGCGGGAGCTTAAATGAGCAGTTCTTC. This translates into CASRTSGSLNEQFF.

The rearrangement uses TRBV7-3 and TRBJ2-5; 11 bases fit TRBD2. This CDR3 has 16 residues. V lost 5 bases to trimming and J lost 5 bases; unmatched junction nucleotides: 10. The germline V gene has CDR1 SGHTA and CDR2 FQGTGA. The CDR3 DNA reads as TGTGCCAGCAGCGAAGGGACTAGCGGACCGCCGGAGACCCAGTACTTC. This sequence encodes CASSEGTSGPPETQYF.

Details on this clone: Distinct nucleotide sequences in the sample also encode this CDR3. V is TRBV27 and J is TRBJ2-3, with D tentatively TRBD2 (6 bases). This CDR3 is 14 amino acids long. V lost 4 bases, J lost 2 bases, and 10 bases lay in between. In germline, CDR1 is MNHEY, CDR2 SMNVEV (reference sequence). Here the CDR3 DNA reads TGTGCCAGCAGTTCGGGACTCGACACAGATACGCAGTATTTT. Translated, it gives CASSSGLDTDTQYF.

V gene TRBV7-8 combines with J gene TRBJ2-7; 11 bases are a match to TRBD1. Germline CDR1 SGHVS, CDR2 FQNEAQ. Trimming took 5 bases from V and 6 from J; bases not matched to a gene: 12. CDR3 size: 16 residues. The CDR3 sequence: CASSPVGGQGGSEQYF. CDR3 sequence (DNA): TGTGCCAGCAGCCCAGTTGGGGGACAGGGGGGAAGCGAGCAGTACTTC.

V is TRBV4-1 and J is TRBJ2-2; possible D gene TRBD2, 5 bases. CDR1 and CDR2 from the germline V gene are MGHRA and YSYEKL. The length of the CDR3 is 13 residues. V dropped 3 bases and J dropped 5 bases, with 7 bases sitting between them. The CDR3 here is CASSQTGTGELFF. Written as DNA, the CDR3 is TGCGCCAGCAGCCAGACGGGGACCGGGGAGCTGTTTTTT.

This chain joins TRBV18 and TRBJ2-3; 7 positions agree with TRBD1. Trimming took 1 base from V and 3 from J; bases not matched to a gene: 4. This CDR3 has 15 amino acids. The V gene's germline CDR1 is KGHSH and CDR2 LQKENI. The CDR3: CASSPQGGRTDTQYF. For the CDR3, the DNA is TGTGCCAGCTCACCACAAGGGGGCAGGACAGATACGCAGTATTTT.

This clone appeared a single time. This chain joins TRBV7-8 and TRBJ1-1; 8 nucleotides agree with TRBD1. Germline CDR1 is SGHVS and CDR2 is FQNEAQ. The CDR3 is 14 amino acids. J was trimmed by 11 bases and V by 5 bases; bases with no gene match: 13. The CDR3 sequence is CASSPQGGRGLAFF. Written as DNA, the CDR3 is TGTGCCAGCAGCCCCCAGGGTGGCAGGGGGCTTGCTTTCTTT.

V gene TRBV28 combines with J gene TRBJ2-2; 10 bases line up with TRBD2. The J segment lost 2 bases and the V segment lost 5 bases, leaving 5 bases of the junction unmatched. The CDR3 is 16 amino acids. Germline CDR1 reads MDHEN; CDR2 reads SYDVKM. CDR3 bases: TGTGCCAGCAGTCCAGGGACTAGCGCCAACACCGGGGAGCTGTTTTTT. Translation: CASSPGTSANTGELFF.